This T cell receptor beta chain was captured by sequencing in a study of regulatory T cells in long-lasting Graves disease. General study findings and limits: Persistent Graves' patients had lower TCR diversity than newly diagnosed ones. Gene preferences differed: TRBV28, TRBJ1-2, TRBJ2-5 in persistent cases.

Trimming took 0 bases from V and 8 from J, leaving 13 bases between them. The CDR3 is 14 residues long. Germline V CDR1 and CDR2: LGHDT, YNNKEL (reference sequence). In its sample, this clonotype was seen a few times. The antigen is unknown. Time point reported: newly diagnosed GD, antithyroid drugs for less than 3 months. RNA isolated from PBMCs was used to make the TCR library. Both iRepertoire HTBI primers and Arm-PCR of CDR3 regions were used to build the TCR beta libraries. TCRdb redid the calling of the multiplex PCR reads with MiXCR, one entry per CDR3 protein. The sample has hundreds of thousands of distinct CDR3 sequences, 16% seen once; the top ten hold around 18%. The same sample was also used in a study of T cells in Graves' hyperthyroidism and ophthalmopathy.

The source was peripheral blood mononuclear cells (PBMCs), collected at new diagnosis, from a patient treated with antithyroid drugs. The V and J genes are TRBV3-1 and TRBJ1-2; D ambiguous. This clonotype was sampled from a woman aged 25 to 39 with Graves disease. CDR3 in DNA: TGTGCCAGCAGCCAAGAAAACAGAGGAACGGGCTACACCTTC. Residues: CASSQENRGTGYTF. The entire variable domain, with the rest obtained from reference TRBV3-1 and TRBJ1-2, is as follows: DTAVSQTPKYLVTQMGNDKSIKCEQNLGHDTMYWYKQDSKKFLKIMFSYNNKELIINETVPNRFSPKSPDKAHLNLHINSLELGDSAVYFCASSQENRGTGYTFGSGTRLTVV.